These T cell receptor beta chains were read from a single sample in a study of technical replicates of blood from four donors. The protocol was immunoSEQ multiplex PCR, while the TCRdb copy is restricted to in-frame clones and leaves out a portion. The table has 50,000 to 80,000 clones, around 89% seen once. Sequenced sample: PBMCs. Source of these receptors: a human donor in good health. Some clones in this sample may be carry-over from other donors' samples. CDR3s include the opening cysteine and the closing phenylalanine or tryptophan. The order of the fields is clone size, V gene, CDR3 length, D gene, J gene, CDR3 DNA, CDR3 protein. A D gene is named only where the DNA matches it firmly. Clone size is shown for a subset of rows, as once, few, many or a class of expanded clone.

clone size: .
V gene: TRBV6-6
CDR3 length: 16
D gene: TRBD2
J gene: TRBJ2-7
CDR3 DNA: TGTGCCAGCAGTTATCCCCCGGTAGCGGGACCGCCCGAGCAGTACTTC
CDR3 protein: CASSYPPVAGPPEQYF

clone size: .
V gene: TRBV7-3
CDR3 length: 14
D gene: .
J gene: TRBJ2-3
CDR3 DNA: TGTGCCAGCAGCCCCACAGGCACCACAGATACGCAGTATTTT
CDR3 protein: CASSPTGTTDTQYF

clone size: .
V gene: TRBV19
CDR3 length: 15
D gene: .
J gene: TRBJ1-1
CDR3 DNA: TGTGCCAGTAGGGTCCCTGGGGCCCCAGGCACTGAAGCTTTCTTT
CDR3 protein: CASRVPGAPGTEAFF

clone size: .
V gene: TRBV7-2
CDR3 length: 17
D gene: .
J gene: TRBJ2-7
CDR3 DNA: TGTGCCAGCAGCTTAGTGGGTACGGGAGCTCGGCCCCACGAGCAGTACTTC
CDR3 protein: CASSLVGTGARPHEQYF

clone size: .
V gene: TRBV6-5
CDR3 length: 16
D gene: .
J gene: TRBJ2-5
CDR3 DNA: TGTGCCAGCAGTTACCCGCGGGTAGGGGGGGGAGAGACCCAGTACTTC
CDR3 protein: CASSYPRVGGGETQYF

clone size: .
V gene: TRBV7-2
CDR3 length: 14
D gene: TRBD1
J gene: TRBJ2-3
CDR3 DNA: TGTGCCAGCAGCTTGGGACAGGCCACAGATACGCAGTATTTT
CDR3 protein: CASSLGQATDTQYF

clone size: .
V gene: TRBV6-4
CDR3 length: 14
D gene: .
J gene: TRBJ2-3
CDR3 DNA: TGTGCCAGCAGTGATAAGGGGTCCACAGATACGCAGTATTTT
CDR3 protein: CASSDKGSTDTQYF

clone size: few
V gene: TRBV7-3
CDR3 length: 16
D gene: TRBD2
J gene: TRBJ2-3
CDR3 DNA: TGTGCCAGCAGCATCCGAGTAGCGGGAAACACAGATACGCAGTATTTT
CDR3 protein: CASSIRVAGNTDTQYF

clone size: .
V gene: TRBV6-5
CDR3 length: 14
D gene: TRBD1
J gene: TRBJ2-1
CDR3 DNA: TGTGCCAGCACAGCCACAGGGGTTAACAATGAGCAGTTCTTC
CDR3 protein: CASTATGVNNEQFF

clone size: .
V gene: TRBV5-4
CDR3 length: 13
D gene: TRBD1
J gene: TRBJ1-2
CDR3 DNA: TGTGCCAGCAGCAAGGTACAGGGGGGGGGCTACACCTTC
CDR3 protein: CASSKVQGGGYTF

clone size: .
V gene: TRBV7-9
CDR3 length: 14
D gene: .
J gene: TRBJ1-1
CDR3 DNA: TGTGCCAGCAGCCCGGGGAGAGAACGCACTGAAGCTTTCTTT
CDR3 protein: CASSPGRERTEAFF

clone size: .
V gene: TRBV4-3
CDR3 length: 15
D gene: TRBD2
J gene: TRBJ2-7
CDR3 DNA: TGCGCCAGCAGCCTGAGAGCGGGGGGGGGCCACGAGCAGTACTTC
CDR3 protein: CASSLRAGGGHEQYF

clone size: .
V gene: TRBV28
CDR3 length: 15
D gene: .
J gene: TRBJ1-5
CDR3 DNA: TGTGCCAGCAGAAAGACACGACAGGCGGATCAGCCCCAGCATTTT
CDR3 protein: CASRKTRQADQPQHF

clone size: .
V gene: TRBV10-3
CDR3 length: 10
D gene: .
J gene: TRBJ2-1
CDR3 DNA: TGTGCCGGTGGCTGGCCTGAGCAGTTCTTC
CDR3 protein: CAGGWPEQFF

clone size: .
V gene: TRBV18
CDR3 length: 14
D gene: TRBD1
J gene: TRBJ1-1
CDR3 DNA: TGTGCCAGCTCACCATTGGACAGGGAGACTGAAGCTTTCTTT
CDR3 protein: CASSPLDRETEAFF

clone size: .
V gene: TRBV6-5
CDR3 length: 16
D gene: .
J gene: TRBJ2-7
CDR3 DNA: TGTGCCAGCAGTTACTCTCAGTGGCAGGGGAGGGGGGAGCAGTACTTC
CDR3 protein: CASSYSQWQGRGEQYF

clone size: once
V gene: TRBV7-9
CDR3 length: 14
D gene: .
J gene: TRBJ2-2
CDR3 DNA: TGTGCCAGCAGAAACGGGGGTTCTACCGGGGAGCTGTTTTTT
CDR3 protein: CASRNGGSTGELFF

clone size: .
V gene: TRBV4-3
CDR3 length: 14
D gene: TRBD1
J gene: TRBJ2-7
CDR3 DNA: TGCGCCAGCAGCCAAAGGACAGGAAAGTACGAGCAGTACTTC
CDR3 protein: CASSQRTGKYEQYF

clone size: .
V gene: TRBV7-8
CDR3 length: 15
D gene: TRBD2
J gene: TRBJ2-5
CDR3 DNA: TGTGCCAGCAGCTTAGTTGGGGCTAGCGGAGAGACCCAGTACTTC
CDR3 protein: CASSLVGASGETQYF

clone size: .
V gene: TRBV13
CDR3 length: 13
D gene: TRBD1
J gene: TRBJ2-7
CDR3 DNA: TGTGCCAGCAGCTTAAGGGGGCCGGGGGAGCAGTACTTC
CDR3 protein: CASSLRGPGEQYF

clone size: once
V gene: TRBV18
CDR3 length: 15
D gene: TRBD1
J gene: TRBJ1-1
CDR3 DNA: TGTGCCAGCTCACCAAGGACAGGGGTGAACACTGAAGCTTTCTTT
CDR3 protein: CASSPRTGVNTEAFF

clone size: .
V gene: TRBV7-9
CDR3 length: 11
D gene: .
J gene: TRBJ1-1
CDR3 DNA: TGTGCCAGCAGCTTATGGAGGTACGCTTTCTTT
CDR3 protein: CASSLWRYAFF

clone size: .
V gene: TRBV7-9
CDR3 length: 17
D gene: .
J gene: TRBJ1-3
CDR3 DNA: TGTGCCAGCAGCTCCACCCCCCAGGGTGTTTCTGGAAACACCATATATTTT
CDR3 protein: CASSSTPQGVSGNTIYF

clone size: .
V gene: TRBV2
CDR3 length: 14
D gene: TRBD2
J gene: TRBJ2-3
CDR3 DNA: TGTGCCAGCTTAGCGGGAGGGCCCTCAGATACGCAGTATTTT
CDR3 protein: CASLAGGPSDTQYF

clone size: once
V gene: TRBV30
CDR3 length: 13
D gene: .
J gene: TRBJ2-2
CDR3 DNA: TGTGCCTGGAGTGTACCAGGTTCCGGGGAGCTGTTTTTT
CDR3 protein: CAWSVPGSGELFF

clone size: .
V gene: TRBV14
CDR3 length: 15
D gene: .
J gene: TRBJ1-1
CDR3 DNA: TGTGCCAGCAGCCAGAGTTTACGGGGGAACACTGAAGCTTTCTTT
CDR3 protein: CASSQSLRGNTEAFF